The 17 T cell receptor beta chains reported below all come from one sample, sequenced in a study of OX40 agonist ivuxolimab in advanced cancers. Clones were read by immunoSEQ multiplex PCR, and TCRdb kept only the in-frame ones, dropping some. The sample carries roughly 80,000 clones, over 90% recorded once. Material: CD4+ or CD8+ T cells sorted from blood, obtained in a trial of the OX40 agonist ivuxolimab. Receptors were obtained from an adult with an advanced solid tumor such as melanoma, head and neck, liver or kidney cancer.

V is TRBV4-3 and J is TRBJ2-7; 14 positions agree with TRBD2. V shed 5 bases, J shed 3 bases, and the junction held 15 bases outside the gene matches. The CDR3 covers 19 residues. Germline V CDR1 and CDR2: LGHNA, YSLEER. CDR3 region: CASSSSVSGTSGRVYEQYF. In DNA form, the CDR3 reads TGCGCCAGCAGCTCAAGCGTCTCCGGGACTAGCGGGAGAGTCTACGAGCAGTACTTC.

V is TRBV6-5 and J is TRBJ2-6; D is unresolved. This CDR3 spans 12 amino acids. Deletions cut 6 bases from V and 0 bases from J, with 0 bases between. From germline, CDR1 is MNHEY and CDR2 SVGAGI. The CDR3, as DNA: TGTGCCAGCAGCTCTGGGGCCAACGTCCTGACTTTC. Translation gives CASSSGANVLTF.

This chain links TRBV7-3 with TRBJ1-1; maybe TRBD1 (6 bases). V gave up 5 bases and J gave up 7 bases, with 17 bases separating them. Germline lookup yields CDR1 SGHTA and CDR2 FQGTGA. This CDR3 is built from 14 residues. CDR3 nucleotides: TGTGCCAGCAGCCCCAGCCGGGACATTGATGAAGCTTTCTTT. Its protein is CASSPSRDIDEAFF.

V gene TRBV5-1 combines with J gene TRBJ1-2, with D unclear. The CDR3 has 13 amino acids. Looked up from germline, CDR1 is SGHRS and CDR2 is YFSETQ. The V end was cut by 0 bases, the J end by 1 base, with 4 bases between. As DNA, the CDR3 is TGCGCCAGCAGCTTGGGAATTAACTATGGCTACACCTTC. This translates into CASSLGINYGYTF.

This rearrangement joins TRBV10-1 to TRBJ2-1; 15 nucleotides match TRBD2. The CDR3 has 17 amino acids. CDR1 and CDR2 (germline): WNHNN, SYGVQD (reference sequence). The V segment lost 3 bases and the J segment 4 bases; nucleotides outside the gene matches: 4. DNA for the CDR3: TGCGCCAGCAGTGACCAGGGACTAGCGGGAGGTTACAATGAGCAGTTCTTC. Its protein product is CASSDQGLAGGYNEQFF.

J is TRBJ1-1 and V is TRBV27; weak D call: TRBD1 (5 bases). The CDR3 is made up of 13 amino acids. Deletions cut 10 bases from V and 1 base from J, with 13 bases between. Germline CDR1 MNHEY, CDR2 SMNVEV (reference sequence). CDR3 sequence reads: CATMGRPNTEAFF. CDR3 DNA sequence: TGTGCCACCATGGGGCGGCCGAACACTGAAGCTTTCTTT.

This clone was counted a single time. The chain has TRBV19 and TRBJ2-2; 10 positions agree with TRBD2. CDR1 is LNHDA and CDR2 is SQIVND in the germline V gene (reference sequence). The CDR3 is 15 amino acids. The V gene end was trimmed by 4 bases and the J gene end by 5 bases; junction bases not matched to a gene: 4. The CDR3: CASSRLAGATGELFF. DNA of the CDR3: TGTGCCAGTAGTAGGCTAGCGGGAGCTACCGGGGAGCTGTTTTTT.

The chain combines TRBV7-3 with TRBJ2-7; the D gene is possibly TRBD2 (7 bases). Germline lookup yields CDR1 SGHTA and CDR2 FQGTGA. CDR3 length: 15 residues. V was trimmed by 2 bases and J by 2 bases, leaving 13 bases between them. CDR3 DNA sequence: TGTGCCAGCAGCTTAGAGGGGGGGATCCCCTACGAGCAGTACTTC. Its translation: CASSLEGGIPYEQYF.

The chain employs TRBV18 and TRBJ1-2; tentatively, D is TRBD1 (6 bases). The germline V gene has CDR1 KGHSH and CDR2 LQKENI. Trimming pared 2 bases from V and 3 bases from J, leaving 10 bases between. The CDR3 is 14 residues long. The CDR3 DNA reads TGTGCCAGCTCACCAGCGAGGACAGACTATGGCTACACCTTC. It is translated as CASSPARTDYGYTF.

Only one count was recorded for this clone. V usage is TRBV5-1 and J usage is TRBJ2-1, with 9 bases that match TRBD2. This CDR3 spans 15 amino acids. The ends lost 4 bases at V and 8 bases at J; junction bases unmatched: 10. In germline, CDR1 is SGHRS, CDR2 YFSETQ. The CDR3 DNA is TGCGCCAGCAGCCTACAGGCGGGGGGGAGGGATGAGCAGTTCTTC. Protein sequence: CASSLQAGGRDEQFF.

To note about this clone: The same CDR3 can be traced to other DNA sequences in this sample. The chain combines TRBV28 with TRBJ1-2; D is possibly TRBD1 (5 bases). This CDR3 is 12 amino acids long. V lost 3 bases and J lost 5, with 7 bases in between. Germline V gene lookup returns CDR1 MDHEN and CDR2 SYDVKM. CDR3 residues: CASSFRGYGYTF. The DNA of the CDR3 is TGTGCCAGCAGTTTTAGGGGTTATGGCTACACCTTC.

J is TRBJ1-4 and V is TRBV28, with D hard to call. In germline, CDR1 is MDHEN, CDR2 SYDVKM. The CDR3 covers 11 residues. The ends were cut back, 2 bases at V and 8 bases at J, with 3 bases in the middle. The CDR3 region has the DNA TGTGCCAGCAGTTTAGGGGAAAAACTGTTTTTT. This gives the protein CASSLGEKLFF.

The chain joins TRBV6-5 to TRBJ1-4; 9 bases map to TRBD1. Germline V gene data show CDR1 as MNHEY and CDR2 as SVGAGI. The CDR3 runs 13 residues. Germline trimming cut 8 bases from V and 6 bases from J; bases unmatched to any gene: 4. CDR3 region: CASRDRVYEKLFF. The CDR3 nucleotides are TGTGCCAGCCGGGACAGGGTTTATGAAAAACTGTTTTTT.

The chain uses TRBV11-2 and TRBJ2-7; D is possibly TRBD1 or TRBD2 (5 bases each). Germline CDR1 is SGHAT and CDR2 is FQNNGV. This CDR3 contains 14 residues. V lost 5 bases and J lost 4, with 15 bases in between. The CDR3 here is CASSAPGRTYEQYF. DNA for the CDR3: TGTGCCAGCAGCGCTCCGGGACGGACGTACGAGCAGTACTTC.

The chain has TRBV5-4 and TRBJ1-2; D possibly corresponds to TRBD1 (5 bases). The germline gives CDR1 SGHNT, CDR2 YYREEE (reference sequence). The CDR3 has 12 residues. V was shortened by 4 bases and J by 4 bases, with 8 bases between the two germline ends. The CDR3 bases are TGTGCCAGCAGCCCGGACACCTATGGCTACACCTTC. Translating gives CASSPDTYGYTF.

The chain recombines TRBV7-9 with TRBJ1-1; D is possibly TRBD1 (5 bases). Deletions cut 5 bases from V and 8 bases from J, with 15 bases between. The length of the CDR3 is 13 residues. Per germline, CDR1 SEHNR and CDR2 FQNEAQ (reference sequence). This chain's CDR3 is CASSPVGGYEAFF. As DNA, the CDR3 is TGTGCCAGCAGCCCAGTCGGGGGGTACGAAGCTTTCTTT.

CDR3 region: CASAPGQIKLEQFF. The CDR3 DNA reads as TGTGCCAGCGCCCCTGGACAGATAAAGCTTGAGCAGTTCTTC. J is TRBJ2-1 and V is TRBV6-5; a weak D match, TRBD1 (6 bases). Germline V gives CDR1 MNHEY, CDR2 SVGAGI. The CDR3 length is 14 residues. With 8 bases removed from V and 9 bases from J, the gap between germline ends came to 20 bases.